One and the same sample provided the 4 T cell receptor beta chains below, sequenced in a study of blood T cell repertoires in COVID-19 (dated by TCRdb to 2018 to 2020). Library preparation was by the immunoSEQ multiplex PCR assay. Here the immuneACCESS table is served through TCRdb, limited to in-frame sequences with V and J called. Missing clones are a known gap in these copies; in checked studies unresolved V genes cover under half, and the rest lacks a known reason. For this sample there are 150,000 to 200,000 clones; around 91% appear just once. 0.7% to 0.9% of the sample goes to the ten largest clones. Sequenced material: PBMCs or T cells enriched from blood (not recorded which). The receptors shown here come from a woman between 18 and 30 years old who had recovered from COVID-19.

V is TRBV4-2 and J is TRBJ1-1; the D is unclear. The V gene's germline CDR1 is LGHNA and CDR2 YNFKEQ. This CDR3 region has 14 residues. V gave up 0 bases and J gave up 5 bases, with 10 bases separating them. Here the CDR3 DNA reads TGTGCCAGCAGCCAAGACCAGCGCGGGACTGAAGCTTTCTTT. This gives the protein CASSQDQRGTEAFF.

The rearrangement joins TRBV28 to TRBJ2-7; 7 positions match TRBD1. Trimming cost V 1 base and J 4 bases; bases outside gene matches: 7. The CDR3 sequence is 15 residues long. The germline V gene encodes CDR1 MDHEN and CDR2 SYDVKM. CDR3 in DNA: TGTGCCAGCAGTTTATCCCTGACAGGGAAATACGAGCAGTACTTC. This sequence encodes CASSLSLTGKYEQYF.

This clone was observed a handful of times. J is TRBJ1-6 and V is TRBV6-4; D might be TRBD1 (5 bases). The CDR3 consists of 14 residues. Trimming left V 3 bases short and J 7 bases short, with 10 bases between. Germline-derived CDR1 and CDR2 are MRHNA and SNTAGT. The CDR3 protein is CASSDSPGNSPLHF. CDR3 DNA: TGTGCCAGCAGTGATTCACCAGGGAATTCACCCCTCCACTTT.

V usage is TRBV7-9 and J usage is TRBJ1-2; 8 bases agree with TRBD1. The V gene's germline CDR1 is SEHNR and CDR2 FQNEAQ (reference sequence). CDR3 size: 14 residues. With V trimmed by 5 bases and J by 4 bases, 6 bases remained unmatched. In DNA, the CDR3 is TGTGCCAGCAGCATCTCCGACAGGGGCTATGGCTACACCTTC. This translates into CASSISDRGYGYTF.